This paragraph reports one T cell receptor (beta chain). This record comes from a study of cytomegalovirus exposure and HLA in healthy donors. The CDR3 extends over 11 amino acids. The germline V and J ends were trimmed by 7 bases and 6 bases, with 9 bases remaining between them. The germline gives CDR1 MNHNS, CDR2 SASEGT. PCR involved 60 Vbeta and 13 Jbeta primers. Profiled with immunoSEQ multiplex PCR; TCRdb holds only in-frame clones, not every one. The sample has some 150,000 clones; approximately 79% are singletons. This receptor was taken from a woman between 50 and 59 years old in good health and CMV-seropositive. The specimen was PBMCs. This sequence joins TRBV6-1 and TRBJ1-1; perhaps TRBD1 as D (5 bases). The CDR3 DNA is TGTGCCAGCAACCCGGGGGCTGAAGCTTTCTTT. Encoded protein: CASNPGAEAFF.